This T cell receptor (beta chain) is from a study of cytomegalovirus exposure and HLA in healthy donors. The PCR had 60 Vbeta and 13 Jbeta primers. Sequencing was performed with immunoSEQ multiplex PCR; in TCRdb, only in-frame clones are kept and a portion is missing. The table records some 80,000 clones, about 79% of them present only once. This receptor was identified in a man between 18 and 35 years old in good health and CMV-seropositive. Sequenced input: PBMCs.

The CDR3 bases are TGTGCCAGCAACCCCGGGACAACCAACACCATATATTTT. It encodes CASNPGTTNTIYF. The chain couples TRBV9 to TRBJ1-3, with a weak D call TRBD1 (6 bases). The CDR3 is 13 residues long. Germline CDR1 SGDLS, CDR2 YYNGEE. Trimming took off 6 bases at V and 7 bases at J, with 14 bases between the two ends. Full variable domain (outside the CDR3, taken from reference TRBV9 and TRBJ1-3): DSGVTQTPKHLITATGQRVTLRCSPRSGDLSVYWYQQSLDQGLQFLIQYYNGEERAKGNILERFSAQQFPDLHSELNLSSLELGDSALYFCASNPGTTNTIYFGEGSWLTVV.